This T cell receptor (beta chain) was captured in a study of shared T cell receptors in the human thymus. The CDR3 is 12 amino acids. Unmatched junction bases numbered 2, after V lost 0 bases and J lost 10 bases. Per germline, CDR1 SGDLS and CDR2 YYNGEE. Assay: immunoSEQ multiplex PCR; the TCRdb copy retains only in-frame clones and omits some. Of over 650,000 clones detected, roughly 86% appear once; the ten largest clones hold more than 0.009%. This sample was shared with a second study, whose subject was human thymus T cells. Turning to that study: Thymus specimens were resections from corrective heart surgery. Repertoires from thymus and blood appeared to show biased V and J gene usage. There were highly overlapping thymic repertoires among unrelated individuals, as related research reported.

The chain employs TRBV9 and TRBJ1-1; 8 bases map to TRBD1. The sequenced sample was thymocytes. The source of this sequence is a boy in the first two years of life with a congenital heart defect. This CDR3 is CASSVEQGVAFF. CDR3 nucleotides: TGTGCCAGCAGCGTAGAACAGGGGGTAGCTTTCTTT.